The rows below give T cell receptor beta chains drawn from one sample of a study of blood T cells in healthy people across ages. MiXCR, run by TCRdb on the 5' RACE reads, gives a single entry per CDR3 protein. The sample lists roughly 1.7 million distinct CDR3 sequences; about 35% were seen once. The sample consisted of blood. The receptor source for this set is a woman aged 25-40 years in good health. Both conserved end residues are part of each CDR3.

V gene,CDR3 protein
TRBV5-1,CASSTTGGPDTQYF
TRBV19,CASRRLADYEQFF
TRBV3-1,CASSSTGEEAGELFF
TRBV20-1,CSARGVEVYEQYF
TRBV3-1,CASSQDTAGAGTQYF
TRBV20-1,CSARTAGTEAFF
TRBV20-1,CSARLAGGPDQETQYF
TRBV10-3,CAITGPRNGYTF
TRBV4-2,CASSQDGTSEFEEQFF
TRBV28,CASSPWGAGVNTGELFF
TRBV20-1,CSADGTSGSTYEQYF
TRBV30,CAWRAGGFTGELFF
TRBV27,CASSLEIAGDYNEQFF
TRBV10-3,CATGERAVYNEQFF
TRBV6-1,CASSDWSVGNTEAFF
TRBV4-2,CASSSEGSGETQYF
TRBV20-1,CSAKEEAEPVAFF
TRBV20-1,CSAKRARENTEAFF
TRBV6-1,CATRTEETQYF
TRBV27,CASSTLPLTGVALRLGINEQFF
TRBV28,CASSLQREAFF
TRBV13,CASSYRGGRGNEQFF
TRBV28,CASKFRDQPQHF
TRBV7-3,CASSLNPSGYYEQYF
TRBV6-1,CASVVSGANVLTF
TRBV4-1,CASSQVSGLAREQYF
TRBV10-3,CAISESTLVYEQYF
TRBV4-1,CASSRTGVGTDTQYF
TRBV20-1,CSLIPIDGNTEAFF
TRBV28,CASSPPRPYEQYF
TRBV29-1,CSVRGSVSRGYTF
TRBV4-1,CASSQVRAGVGYGYTF
TRBV4-1,CASSPEVVPVYEQYF
TRBV5-1,CASSSQTGNQETQYF
TRBV5-1,CASLRGEGGNTEAFF
TRBV20-1,CSADRGRIYEQYF
TRBV20-1,CSASRPTGGRYEQYF
TRBV4-1,CASSEVARMNTEAFF
TRBV5-1,CASSNSGSSEQFF
TRBV29-1,CSVEGQSGRSGEQFF
TRBV5-1,CASSFNTVGEQYF
TRBV5-1,CASSLETGYYGYTF